The T cell receptor beta chain under discussion was sequenced for a study of early T cells in non-severe SARS-CoV-2 infection. Study details: Chains were not paired, and sequencing was done on bulk RNA from unsorted whole blood. Study observations and caveats: Anti-spike CD8 responses were favored by VDJdb matching, which missed private and CD4 specificities.

In the case of this clonotype: Its cognate antigen is unknown.

Unique molecular identifier tags were affixed to discrete cDNA molecules. One entry per CDR3 protein results from TCRdb running MiXCR on the 5' RACE reads. The table has 45,000 to 55,000 distinct CDR3 sequences, about 10% seen once; the top ten hold about 8%. Sequencing used whole blood. This receptor was taken from an adult who was a healthcare worker with PCR-confirmed SARS-CoV-2 infection or an uninfected control (not recorded which).

The CDR3 here is CASGAGEQYF. The CDR3 DNA follows: TGTGCCAGCGGGGCGGGCGAGCAGTACTTC. The chain recombines TRBV2 with TRBJ2-7, with D perhaps TRBD1 or TRBD2 (5 bases each). Trimming pared 8 bases from V and 6 bases from J, leaving 8 bases between. This CDR3 has 10 residues. The V gene's germline CDR1 is SNHLY and CDR2 FYNNEI.